The TCR beta chain under discussion was sequenced for a study of blood T cell repertoires in COVID-19. Study at large: There were acute and convalescent COVID-19 samples, and they came from the United States, Italy and Spain. PBMCs, B-cell-depleted T cells, or T cells provided the cDNA or gDNA that made up the material.

The germline gives CDR1 SGHNT, CDR2 YENEEA. With 5 bases clipped from V and 8 bases from J, the junction kept 8 bases outside the gene matches. This CDR3 comprises 14 residues. Authors' methods: Estimated nucleated cell counts came from reference gene primer amplification. Sequenced by immunoSEQ multiplex PCR; TCRdb stores in-frame clones only, minus some. V and J calls and clone size follow that table, whereas D and trimming were derived from the DNA. The table shows under 30,000 clones, with around 87% occurring only once. The TCR was taken from a man aged 45-60 years with active COVID-19. What was sequenced was peripheral blood. J is TRBJ2-1 and V is TRBV11-3, with TRBD2 identical over 8 bases. CDR3 sequence (DNA): TGTGCCAGCAGCCGGACTAGCCCGTGGGATGAGCAGTTCTTC. It translates to CASSRTSPWDEQFF.